This TCR beta chain was captured by sequencing in a study of T cell responses to AZD1222 COVID-19 vaccine. Overall study results and limits: Nearly half of unique spike-specific TCRs reportedly avoided B.1.351 and B.1.1.7 mutated regions.

From germline, CDR1 is SGHDT and CDR2 YYEEEE. V lost 1 base, J lost 7 bases, and 5 bases stayed unmatched. The CDR3 runs 14 residues. To note about this clone: Its antigen is still unknown.

TCRdb's copy holds only in-frame clones and misses some; the assay was immunoSEQ multiplex PCR. The sample includes 170,000 or so clones, approximately 90% seen only once; the top ten take about 2.8%. The TCR was taken from an adult in good health. The genes are TRBV5-6 and TRBJ1-2, with 9 nucleotides matching TRBD1. The specimen comprised peripheral blood, sampled on day 0 of AZD1222 vaccination. This CDR3 reads CASSLPGTGFGYTF. The CDR3, as DNA: TGTGCCAGCAGCTTGCCCGGGACAGGGTTTGGCTACACCTTC.